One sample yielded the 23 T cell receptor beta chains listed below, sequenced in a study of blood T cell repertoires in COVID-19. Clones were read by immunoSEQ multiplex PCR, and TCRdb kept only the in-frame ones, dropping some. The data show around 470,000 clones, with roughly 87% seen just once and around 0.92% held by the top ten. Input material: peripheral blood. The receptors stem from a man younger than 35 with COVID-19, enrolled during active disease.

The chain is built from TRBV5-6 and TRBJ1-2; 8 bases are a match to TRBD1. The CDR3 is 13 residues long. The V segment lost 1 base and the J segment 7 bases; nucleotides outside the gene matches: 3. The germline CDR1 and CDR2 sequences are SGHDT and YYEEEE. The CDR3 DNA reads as TGTGCCAGCAGCTTGCAGGGGGCTAGTGGCTACACCTTC. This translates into CASSLQGASGYTF.

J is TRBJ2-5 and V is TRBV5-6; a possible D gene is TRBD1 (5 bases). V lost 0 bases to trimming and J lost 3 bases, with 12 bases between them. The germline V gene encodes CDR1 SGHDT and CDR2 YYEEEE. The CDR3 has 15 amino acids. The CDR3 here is CASSLDGQGKETQYF. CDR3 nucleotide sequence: TGTGCCAGCAGCTTGGATGGGCAGGGAAAAGAGACCCAGTACTTC.

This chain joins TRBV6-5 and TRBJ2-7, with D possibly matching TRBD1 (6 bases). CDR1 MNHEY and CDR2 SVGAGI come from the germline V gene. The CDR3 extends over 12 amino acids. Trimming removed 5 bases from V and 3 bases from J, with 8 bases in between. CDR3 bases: TGTGCCAGCAGTACAGGGAACTACGAGCAGTACTTC. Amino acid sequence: CASSTGNYEQYF.

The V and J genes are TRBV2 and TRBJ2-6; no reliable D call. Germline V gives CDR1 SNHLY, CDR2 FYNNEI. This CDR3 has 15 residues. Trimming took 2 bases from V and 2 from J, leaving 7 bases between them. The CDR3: CASSEWSTGANVLTF. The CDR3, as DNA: TGTGCCAGCAGTGAATGGTCTACTGGGGCCAACGTCCTGACTTTC.

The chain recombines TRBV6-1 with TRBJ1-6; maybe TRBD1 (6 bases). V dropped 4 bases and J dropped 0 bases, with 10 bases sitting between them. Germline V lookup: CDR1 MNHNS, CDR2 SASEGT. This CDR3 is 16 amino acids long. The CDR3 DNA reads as TGTGCCAGCAGTGTGCAGGGGTACTCCTATAATTCACCCCTCCACTTT. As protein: CASSVQGYSYNSPLHF.

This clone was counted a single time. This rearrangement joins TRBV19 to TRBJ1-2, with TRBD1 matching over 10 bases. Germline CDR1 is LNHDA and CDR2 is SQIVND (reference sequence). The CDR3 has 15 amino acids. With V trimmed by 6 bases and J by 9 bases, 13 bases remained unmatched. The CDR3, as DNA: TGTGCCAGTAGCCAAAAGCCCGGGACAGGGGATCGCTACACCTTC. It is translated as CASSQKPGTGDRYTF.

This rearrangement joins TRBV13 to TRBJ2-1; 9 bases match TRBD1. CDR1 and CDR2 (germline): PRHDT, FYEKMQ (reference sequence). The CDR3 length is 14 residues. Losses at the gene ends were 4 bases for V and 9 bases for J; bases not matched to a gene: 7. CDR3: CASSSVGQGFEQFF. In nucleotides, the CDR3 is TGTGCCAGCAGCTCTGTGGGACAGGGATTTGAGCAGTTCTTC.

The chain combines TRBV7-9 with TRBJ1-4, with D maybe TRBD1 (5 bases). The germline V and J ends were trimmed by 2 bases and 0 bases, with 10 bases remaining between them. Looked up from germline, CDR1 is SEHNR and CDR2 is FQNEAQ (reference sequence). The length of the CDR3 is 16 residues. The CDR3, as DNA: TGTGCCAGCAGCTTATGGGGCACAGCAACTAATGAAAAACTGTTTTTT. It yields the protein CASSLWGTATNEKLFF.

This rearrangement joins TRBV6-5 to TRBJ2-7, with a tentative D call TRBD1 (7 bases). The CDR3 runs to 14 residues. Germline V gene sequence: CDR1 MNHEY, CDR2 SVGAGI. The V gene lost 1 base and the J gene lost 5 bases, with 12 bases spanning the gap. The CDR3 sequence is CASSYLGRGDEQYF. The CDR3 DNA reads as TGTGCCAGCAGTTACTTAGGCAGGGGGGACGAGCAGTACTTC.

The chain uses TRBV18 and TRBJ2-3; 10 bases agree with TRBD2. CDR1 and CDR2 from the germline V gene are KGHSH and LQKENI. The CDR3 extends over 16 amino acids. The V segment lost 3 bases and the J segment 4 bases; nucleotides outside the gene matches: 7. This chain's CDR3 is CASSPSAGGGPDTQYF. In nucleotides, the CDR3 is TGTGCCAGCTCACCCTCAGCGGGAGGGGGCCCAGATACGCAGTATTTT.

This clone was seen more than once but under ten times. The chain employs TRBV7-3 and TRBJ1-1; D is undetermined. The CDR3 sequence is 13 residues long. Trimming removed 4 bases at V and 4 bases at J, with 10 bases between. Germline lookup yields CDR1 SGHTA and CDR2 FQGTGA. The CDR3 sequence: CASSSLGRTEAFF. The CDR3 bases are TGTGCCAGCAGCTCCCTAGGCCGCACTGAAGCTTTCTTT.

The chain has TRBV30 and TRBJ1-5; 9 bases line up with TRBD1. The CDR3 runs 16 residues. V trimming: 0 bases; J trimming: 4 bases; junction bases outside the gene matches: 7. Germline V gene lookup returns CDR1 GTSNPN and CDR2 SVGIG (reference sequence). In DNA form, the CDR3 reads TGTGCCTGGAGTGTACCCGGGACAGGGAGGAATCAGCCCCAGCATTTT. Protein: CAWSVPGTGRNQPQHF.

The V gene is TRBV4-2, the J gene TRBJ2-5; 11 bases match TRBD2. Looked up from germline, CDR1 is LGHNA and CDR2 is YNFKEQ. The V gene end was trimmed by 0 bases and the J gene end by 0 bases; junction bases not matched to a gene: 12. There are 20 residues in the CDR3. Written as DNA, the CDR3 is TGTGCCAGCAGCCAAGAAGCGGCTAGCGGGGGGCGCTTCTACCAAGAGACCCAGTACTTC. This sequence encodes CASSQEAASGGRFYQETQYF.

The CDR3 nucleotides are TGTGCCATCAGTAATCCAGACAGGGATAAGGACGAGCAGTACTTC. Translated, it gives CAISNPDRDKDEQYF. The chain recombines TRBV10-3 with TRBJ2-7; the match to TRBD1 covers 7 bases. The CDR3 contains 15 residues. Per the germline V gene, CDR1 is ENHRY and CDR2 is SYGVKD. V shed 5 bases, J shed 5 bases, and the junction held 12 bases outside the gene matches.

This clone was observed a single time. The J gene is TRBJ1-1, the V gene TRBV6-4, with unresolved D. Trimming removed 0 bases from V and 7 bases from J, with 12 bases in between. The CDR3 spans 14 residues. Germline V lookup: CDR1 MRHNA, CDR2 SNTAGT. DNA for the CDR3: TGTGCCAGCAGTGACTCGCGCGGACGGGGTGAAGCTTTCTTT. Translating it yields CASSDSRGRGEAFF.

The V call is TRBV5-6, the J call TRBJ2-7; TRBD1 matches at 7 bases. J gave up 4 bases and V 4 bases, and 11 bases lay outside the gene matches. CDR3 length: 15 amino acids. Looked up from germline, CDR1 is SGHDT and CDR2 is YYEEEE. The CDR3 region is CASSPLPGQHYEQYF. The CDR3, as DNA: TGTGCCAGCAGCCCGTTACCGGGACAGCATTACGAGCAGTACTTC.

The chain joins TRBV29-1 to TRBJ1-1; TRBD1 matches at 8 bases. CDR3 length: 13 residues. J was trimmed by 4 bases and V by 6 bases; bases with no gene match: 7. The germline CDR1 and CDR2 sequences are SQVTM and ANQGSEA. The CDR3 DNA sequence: TGCAGCGTAGAGACAGGGGCGGGCACTGAAGCTTTCTTT. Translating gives CSVETGAGTEAFF.

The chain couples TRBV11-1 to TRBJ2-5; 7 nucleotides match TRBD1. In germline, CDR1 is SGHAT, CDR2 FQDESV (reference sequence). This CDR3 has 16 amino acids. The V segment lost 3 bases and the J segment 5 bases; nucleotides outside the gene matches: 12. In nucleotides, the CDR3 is TGTGCCAGCAGCTTTGGGGTGGCAGGGGGTATGGAGACCCAGTACTTC. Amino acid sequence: CASSFGVAGGMETQYF.

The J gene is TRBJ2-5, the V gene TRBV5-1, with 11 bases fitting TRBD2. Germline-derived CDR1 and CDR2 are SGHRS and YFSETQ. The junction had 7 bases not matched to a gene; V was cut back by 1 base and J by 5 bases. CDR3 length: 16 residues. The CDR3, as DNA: TGCGCCAGCAGCTTGAGGCTAGCGGGAGGCTTTGAGACCCAGTACTTC. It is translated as CASSLRLAGGFETQYF.

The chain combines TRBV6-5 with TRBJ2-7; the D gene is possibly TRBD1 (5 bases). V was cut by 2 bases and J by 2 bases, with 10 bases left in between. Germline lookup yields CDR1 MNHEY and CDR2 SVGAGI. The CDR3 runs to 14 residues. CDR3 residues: CASSYLGHPYEQYF. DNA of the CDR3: TGTGCCAGCAGTTACCTCGGACACCCCTACGAGCAGTACTTC.

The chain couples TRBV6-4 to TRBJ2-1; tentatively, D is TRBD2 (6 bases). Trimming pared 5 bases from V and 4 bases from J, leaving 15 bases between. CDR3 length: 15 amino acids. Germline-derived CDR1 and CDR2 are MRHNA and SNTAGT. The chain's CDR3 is CASSSNPAGYNEQFF. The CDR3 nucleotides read TGTGCCAGCAGTAGTAATCCCGCGGGGTACAATGAGCAGTTCTTC.

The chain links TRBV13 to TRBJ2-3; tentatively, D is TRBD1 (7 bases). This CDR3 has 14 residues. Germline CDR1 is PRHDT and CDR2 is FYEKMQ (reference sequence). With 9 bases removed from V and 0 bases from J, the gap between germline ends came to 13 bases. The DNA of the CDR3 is TGTGCCAGTCGGGAGACAGGGAGCACAGATACGCAGTATTTT. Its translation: CASRETGSTDTQYF.

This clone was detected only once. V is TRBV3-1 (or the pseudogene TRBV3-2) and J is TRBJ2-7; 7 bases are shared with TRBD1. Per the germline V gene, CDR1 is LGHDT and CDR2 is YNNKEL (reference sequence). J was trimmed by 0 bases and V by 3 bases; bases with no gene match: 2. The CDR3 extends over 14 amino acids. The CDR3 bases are TGTGCCAGCAGCCACCGACAGGGCTCCTACGAGCAGTACTTC. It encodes CASSHRQGSYEQYF.